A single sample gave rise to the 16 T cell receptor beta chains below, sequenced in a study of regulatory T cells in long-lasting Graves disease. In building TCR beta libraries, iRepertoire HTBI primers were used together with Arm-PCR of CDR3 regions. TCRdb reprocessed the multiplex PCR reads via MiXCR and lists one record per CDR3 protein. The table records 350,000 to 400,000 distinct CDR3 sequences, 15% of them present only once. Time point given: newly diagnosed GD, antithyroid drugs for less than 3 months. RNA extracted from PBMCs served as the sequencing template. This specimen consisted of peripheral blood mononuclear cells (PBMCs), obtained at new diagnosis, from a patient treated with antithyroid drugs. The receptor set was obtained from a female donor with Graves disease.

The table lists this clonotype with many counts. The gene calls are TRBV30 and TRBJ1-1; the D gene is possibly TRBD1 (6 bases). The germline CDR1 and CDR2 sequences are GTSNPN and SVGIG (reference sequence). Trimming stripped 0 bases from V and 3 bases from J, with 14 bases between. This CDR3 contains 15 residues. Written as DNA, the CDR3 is TGTGCCTGGAGTGTATCTGGGACACCAGACACTGAAGCTTTCTTT. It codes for CAWSVSGTPDTEAFF.

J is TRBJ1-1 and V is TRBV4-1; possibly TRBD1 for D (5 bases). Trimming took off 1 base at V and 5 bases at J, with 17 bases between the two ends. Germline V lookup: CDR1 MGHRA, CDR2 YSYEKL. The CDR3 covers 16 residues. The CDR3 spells CASSQASSRVMTEAFF. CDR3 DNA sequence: TGCGCCAGCAGCCAAGCGTCTAGCAGGGTGATGACTGAAGCTTTCTTT.

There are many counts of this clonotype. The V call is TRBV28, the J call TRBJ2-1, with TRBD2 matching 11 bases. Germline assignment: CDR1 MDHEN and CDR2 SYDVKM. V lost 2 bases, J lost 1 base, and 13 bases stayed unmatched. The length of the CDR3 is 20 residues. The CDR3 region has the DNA TGTGCCAGCAGTTTACCGGGTAGCGGGAGGGCGGTTAGGTCCTACAATGAGCAGTTCTTC. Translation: CASSLPGSGRAVRSYNEQFF. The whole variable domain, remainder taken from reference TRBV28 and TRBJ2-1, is DVKVTQSSRYLVKRTGEKVFLECVQDMDHENMFWYRQDPGLGLRLIYFSYDVKMKEKGDIPEGYSVSREKKERFSLILESASTNQTSMYLCASSLPGSGRAVRSYNEQFFGPGTRLTVL.

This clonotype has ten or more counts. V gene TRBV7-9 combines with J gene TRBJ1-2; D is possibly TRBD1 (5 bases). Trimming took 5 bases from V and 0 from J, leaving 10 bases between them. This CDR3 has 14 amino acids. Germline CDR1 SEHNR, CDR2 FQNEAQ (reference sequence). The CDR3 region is CASSAGPSNYGYTF. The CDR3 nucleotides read TGTGCCAGCAGCGCGGGACCCTCTAACTATGGCTACACCTTC.

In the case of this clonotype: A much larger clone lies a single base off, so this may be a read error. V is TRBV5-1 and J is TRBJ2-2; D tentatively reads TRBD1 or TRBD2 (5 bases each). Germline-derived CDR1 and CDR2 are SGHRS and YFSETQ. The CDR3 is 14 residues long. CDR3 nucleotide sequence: TGCGCCAGCAGCCCCGGACACGTGACCGGGGAGCTGGTTTTT. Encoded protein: CASSPGHVTGELVF.

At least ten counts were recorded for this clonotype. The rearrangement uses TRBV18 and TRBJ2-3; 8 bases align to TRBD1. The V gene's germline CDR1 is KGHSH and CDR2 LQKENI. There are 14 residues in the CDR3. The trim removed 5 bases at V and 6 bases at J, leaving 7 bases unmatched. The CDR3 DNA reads TGTGCCAGCTCATCCCGGACAGGGCCGGATACGCAGTATTTT. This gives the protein CASSSRTGPDTQYF.

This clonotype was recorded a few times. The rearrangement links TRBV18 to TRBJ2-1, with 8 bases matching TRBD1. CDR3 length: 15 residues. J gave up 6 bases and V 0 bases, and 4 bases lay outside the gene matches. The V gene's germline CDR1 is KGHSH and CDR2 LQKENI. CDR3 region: CASSPPSGGFNEQFF. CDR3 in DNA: TGTGCCAGCTCACCACCCTCAGGGGGCTTCAATGAGCAGTTCTTC.

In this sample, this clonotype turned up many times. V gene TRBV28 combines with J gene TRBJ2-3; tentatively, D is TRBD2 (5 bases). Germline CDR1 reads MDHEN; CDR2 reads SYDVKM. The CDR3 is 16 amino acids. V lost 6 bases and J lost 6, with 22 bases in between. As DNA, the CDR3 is TGTGCCAGCAGGTCACCACTAGAACGAGAGTGGGATACGCAGTATTTT. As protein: CASRSPLEREWDTQYF. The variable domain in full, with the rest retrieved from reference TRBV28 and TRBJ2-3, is DVKVTQSSRYLVKRTGEKVFLECVQDMDHENMFWYRQDPGLGLRLIYFSYDVKMKEKGDIPEGYSVSREKKERFSLILESASTNQTSMYLCASRSPLEREWDTQYFGPGTRLTVL.

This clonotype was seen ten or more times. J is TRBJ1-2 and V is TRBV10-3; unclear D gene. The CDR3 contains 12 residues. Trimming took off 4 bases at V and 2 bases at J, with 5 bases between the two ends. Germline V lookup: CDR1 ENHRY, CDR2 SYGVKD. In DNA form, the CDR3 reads TGTGCCATCAGTGGACGGAACTATGGCTACACCTTC. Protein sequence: CAISGRNYGYTF.

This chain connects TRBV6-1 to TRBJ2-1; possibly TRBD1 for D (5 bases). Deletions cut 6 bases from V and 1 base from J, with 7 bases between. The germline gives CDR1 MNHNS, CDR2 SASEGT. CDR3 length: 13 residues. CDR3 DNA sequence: TGTGCCAGCAGCAGGGAATCCTACAATGAGCAGTTCTTC. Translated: CASSRESYNEQFF.

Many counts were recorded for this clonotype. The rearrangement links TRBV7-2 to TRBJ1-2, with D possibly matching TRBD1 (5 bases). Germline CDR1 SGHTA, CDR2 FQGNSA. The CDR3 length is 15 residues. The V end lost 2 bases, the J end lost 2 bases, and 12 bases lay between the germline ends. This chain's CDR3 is CASSLPGNSNYGYTF. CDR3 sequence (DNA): TGTGCCAGCAGCTTACCAGGGAACTCCAACTATGGCTACACCTTC. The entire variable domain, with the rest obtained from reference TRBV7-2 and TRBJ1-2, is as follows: GAGVSQSPSNKVTEKGKDVELRCDPISGHTALYWYRQSLGQGLEFLIYFQGNSAPDKSGLPSDRFSAERTGGSVSTLTIQRTQQEDSAVYLCASSLPGNSNYGYTFGSGTRLTVV.

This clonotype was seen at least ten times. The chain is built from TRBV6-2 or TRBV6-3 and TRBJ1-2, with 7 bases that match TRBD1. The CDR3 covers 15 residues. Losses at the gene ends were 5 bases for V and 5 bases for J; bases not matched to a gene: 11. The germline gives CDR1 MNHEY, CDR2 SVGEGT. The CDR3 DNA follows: TGTGCCAGCAGTGAAGAGGGGACAGTCCCGTATGGCTACACCTTC. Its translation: CASSEEGTVPYGYTF.

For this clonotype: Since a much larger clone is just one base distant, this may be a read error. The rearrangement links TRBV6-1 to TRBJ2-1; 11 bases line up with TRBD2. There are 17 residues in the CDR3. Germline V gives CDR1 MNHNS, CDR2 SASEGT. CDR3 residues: CAGRLLAGAGSYNEQFF. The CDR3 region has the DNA TGTGCCGGCAGACTACTAGCGGGAGCGGGGTCCTACAATGAGCAGTTCTTC.

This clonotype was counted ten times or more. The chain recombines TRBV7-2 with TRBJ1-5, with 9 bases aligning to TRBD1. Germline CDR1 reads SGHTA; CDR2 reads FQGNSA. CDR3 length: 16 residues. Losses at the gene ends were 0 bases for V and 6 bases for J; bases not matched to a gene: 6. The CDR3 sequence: CASSLAPQGAGQPQHF. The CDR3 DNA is TGTGCCAGCAGCTTAGCGCCACAGGGGGCTGGTCAGCCCCAGCATTTT.

In DNA, the CDR3 is TGTGCCAGCAACCCAGGGACTGAAGCTTTCTTT. Protein sequence: CASNPGTEAFF. J is TRBJ1-1 and V is TRBV2, with D possibly being TRBD1 (5 bases). The germline V gene has CDR1 SNHLY and CDR2 FYNNEI. The V gene lost 7 bases and the J gene lost 5 bases, with 8 bases spanning the gap. The CDR3 totals 11 residues.

The CDR3 region has the DNA TGTGCCAGCAGCTTGGGGGAGTGGCGGGATGAGCAGTTCTTC. Residues: CASSLGEWRDEQFF. The rearrangement links TRBV5-4 to TRBJ2-1, with a tentative D call TRBD2 (5 bases). The CDR3 totals 14 residues. Germline values: CDR1 SGHNT, CDR2 YYREEE (reference sequence). V lost 0 bases to trimming and J lost 8 bases, with 12 bases between them.